These 22 T cell receptor beta chains originate from one sample sequenced in a study of tissue T cells after allogeneic stem cell transplantation. Here immunoSEQ multiplex PCR was the method, and the copy in TCRdb shows in-frame clones only, minus some. The data contain tens of thousands of clones, 92% of them singletons. Sequenced here: blood, sampled before transplantation. The receptor set was obtained from a woman between 40 and 69 years old who later had graft-versus-host disease after an allogeneic stem cell transplant.

About this clone itself: Additional DNA sequences in this sample encode the identical CDR3. This chain uses TRBV12-3 or TRBV12-4 with TRBJ2-7, with 7 bases aligning to TRBD1. Trimming at V came to 5 bases and at J to 4 bases, leaving 2 bases not matched to a gene. The CDR3 runs to 12 residues. CDR3 in amino acids: CASSLQGYEQYF. In DNA, the CDR3 is TGTGCCAGCAGTCTACAGGGGTACGAGCAGTACTTC.

The rearrangement links TRBV7-9 to TRBJ2-7; D is unclear. The CDR3 spans 13 residues. V lost 5 bases, J lost 0 bases, and 8 bases lay in between. The germline V gene encodes CDR1 SEHNR and CDR2 FQNEAQ (reference sequence). The chain's CDR3 is CASSQDPSYEQYF. DNA for the CDR3: TGTGCCAGCAGCCAGGACCCCTCCTACGAGCAGTACTTC.

The CDR3 sequence is CASSGLAGSRDPNEQFF. In DNA, the CDR3 is TGTGCCAGCTCGGGACTAGCGGGATCGCGGGACCCGAATGAGCAGTTCTTC. This chain links TRBV19 with TRBJ2-1; the match to TRBD2 covers 13 bases. This CDR3 comprises 17 residues. From germline, CDR1 is LNHDA and CDR2 SQIVND (reference sequence). V lost 9 bases and J lost 7; bases outside the gene matches: 15. Filled out from reference TRBV19 and TRBJ2-1, the complete variable domain reads DGGITQSPKYLFRKEGQNVTLSCEQNLNHDAMYWYRQDPGQGLRLIYYSQIVNDFQKGDIAEGYSVSREKKESFPLTVTSAQKNPTAFYLCASSGLAGSRDPNEQFFGPGTRLTVL.

CDR3 coding DNA: TGTGCCAGCAGCAACTACTTTTCAGATACGCAGTATTTT. Residues: CASSNYFSDTQYF. V and J are TRBV5-4 and TRBJ2-3; D is unresolved. The CDR3 spans 13 residues. Germline loops: CDR1 SGHNT, CDR2 YYREEE (reference sequence). Trimming took 4 bases from V and 4 from J, leaving 10 bases between them.

The genes are TRBV9 and TRBJ2-3; D unresolved. Germline V gene lookup returns CDR1 SGDLS and CDR2 YYNGEE. Trimming shortened V by 0 bases and J by 1 base, and 6 bases separated the two germline ends. The CDR3 spans 14 residues. CDR3 protein: CASSVGAGTDTQYF. For the CDR3, the DNA is TGTGCCAGCAGCGTAGGGGCAGGCACAGATACGCAGTATTTT.

This chain links TRBV27 with TRBJ2-3; 12 bases fit TRBD2. This CDR3 is 17 amino acids long. The V gene end was trimmed by 2 bases and the J gene end by 3 bases; junction bases not matched to a gene: 6. Looked up from germline, CDR1 is MNHEY and CDR2 is SMNVEV (reference sequence). The CDR3 sequence: CASSLVTSGSRTDTQYF. In nucleotides, the CDR3 is TGTGCCAGCAGTTTAGTGACTAGCGGGAGTAGGACAGATACGCAGTATTTT.

The chain recombines TRBV14 with TRBJ2-1; D remains ambiguous. CDR1 and CDR2 from the germline V gene are SGHDN and FVKESK. V lost 1 base to trimming and J lost 10 bases, with 8 bases between them. The length of the CDR3 is 12 residues. The CDR3: CASSQVVHEQFF. DNA for the CDR3: TGTGCCAGCAGCCAAGTAGTCCACGAGCAGTTCTTC.

The count of this clone is one. V is TRBV7-2 and J is TRBJ2-7; 8 nucleotides match TRBD2. The V segment lost 2 bases and the J segment 3 bases; nucleotides outside the gene matches: 9. This CDR3 is built from 16 residues. CDR1 SGHTA and CDR2 FQGNSA come from the germline V gene. As DNA, the CDR3 is TGTGCCAGCAGCTTATGGGGTAGCGGGGCCTACTACGAGCAGTACTTC. Its protein product is CASSLWGSGAYYEQYF.

V gene TRBV27 combines with J gene TRBJ1-1, with D maybe TRBD1 (6 bases). The germline V gene has CDR1 MNHEY and CDR2 SMNVEV (reference sequence). Trimming removed 5 bases at V and 7 bases at J, with 17 bases between. This CDR3 spans 14 amino acids. The CDR3 nucleotides read TGTGCCAGCAGTCCTATACCCCGACAGGATGAAGCTTTCTTT. Translated: CASSPIPRQDEAFF.

V is TRBV7-9 and J is TRBJ2-7, with 7 nucleotides matching TRBD2. Germline trimming cut 5 bases from V and 4 bases from J; bases unmatched to any gene: 14. The CDR3 consists of 16 residues. Germline CDR1 is SEHNR and CDR2 is FQNEAQ (reference sequence). This CDR3 reads CASSPPWEGRLYEQYF. As DNA, the CDR3 is TGTGCCAGCAGCCCCCCCTGGGAGGGCCGTTTGTACGAGCAGTACTTC.

The genes are TRBV20-1 and TRBJ2-3; TRBD2 matches 7 bases. Germline values: CDR1 DFQATT, CDR2 SNEGSKA (reference sequence). CDR3 length: 15 residues. V dropped 3 bases and J dropped 1; count of bases not matched to a gene: 7. The CDR3, as DNA: TGCAGTGCTAGTATTCGGGAGGCGGGCACAGATACGCAGTATTTT. This encodes CSASIREAGTDTQYF.

The CDR3 region is CASSRQTADTQYF. CDR3 sequence (DNA): TGTGCCAGCAGCCGCCAAACGGCAGATACGCAGTATTTT. The chain joins TRBV3-1 (or the pseudogene TRBV3-2) to TRBJ2-3; D ambiguous. Between the trimmed V and J ends, which lost 4 bases and 4 bases, there was a span of 9 bases. In germline, CDR1 is LGHDT, CDR2 YNNKEL (reference sequence). This CDR3 comprises 13 residues.

The V gene is TRBV9, the J gene TRBJ1-3; the D gene is possibly TRBD1 (6 bases). Germline values: CDR1 SGDLS, CDR2 YYNGEE. The CDR3 runs 14 residues. Trimming removed 4 bases from V and 0 bases from J, with 8 bases in between. This CDR3 reads CASSPRGSGNTIYF. The CDR3 nucleotides are TGTGCCAGCAGCCCCAGGGGCTCTGGAAACACCATATATTTT.

This clone was detected once. CDR3 nucleotide sequence: TGTGCCAGCAGAGGAGCAGGGGACCAGGGCGAGCAAGAGACCCAGTACTTC. Its translation: CASRGAGDQGEQETQYF. The chain combines TRBV3-1 (or the pseudogene TRBV3-2) with TRBJ2-5; possibly TRBD1 for D (6 bases). The CDR3 sequence is 17 residues long. Germline CDR1 LGHDT, CDR2 YNNKEL (reference sequence). V dropped 6 bases and J dropped 2 bases, with 22 bases sitting between them.

This chain uses TRBV18 with TRBJ2-3; no clear D. CDR3 length equals 12 residues. V lost 3 bases to trimming and J lost 3 bases, with 4 bases between them. Per the germline V gene, CDR1 is KGHSH and CDR2 is LQKENI. The chain's CDR3 is CASSPSTDTQYF. Written as DNA, the CDR3 is TGTGCCAGCTCACCTAGTACAGATACGCAGTATTTT. Using reference TRBV18 and TRBJ2-3 for the parts outside the CDR3, the full variable domain is NAGVMQNPRHLVRRRGQEARLRCSPMKGHSHVYWYRQLPEEGLKFMVYLQKENIIDESGMPKERFSAEFPKEGPSILRIQQVVRGDSAAYFCASSPSTDTQYFGPGTRLTVL.

The V and J genes are TRBV28 and TRBJ1-1; 8 bases match TRBD1. V lost 4 bases to trimming and J lost 5 bases; unmatched junction nucleotides: 9. The CDR3 has 15 residues. Germline V CDR1 and CDR2: MDHEN, SYDVKM. The CDR3 region is CASSSPTGGKTEAFF. The CDR3 region has the DNA TGTGCCAGCAGTTCACCCACAGGGGGTAAAACTGAAGCTTTCTTT.

The rearrangement links TRBV4-3 to TRBJ1-2, with 7 bases that match TRBD1. CDR1 and CDR2 from the germline V gene are LGHNA and YSLEER. The CDR3 is 14 amino acids. The ends lost 6 bases at V and 7 bases at J; junction bases unmatched: 11. This CDR3 is CASSRMTGLGGYTF. CDR3 DNA sequence: TGCGCCAGCAGTCGAATGACAGGGTTGGGTGGCTACACCTTC.

This chain's CDR3 is CASSSPGIYGYTF. The CDR3 nucleotides are TGTGCCAGCAGTTCCCCAGGGATTTATGGCTACACCTTC. The chain uses TRBV6-5 and TRBJ1-2, with D possibly TRBD1 on 5 matching bases. CDR1 is MNHEY and CDR2 is SVGAGI in the germline V gene. V lost 4 bases and J 5 bases, leaving 11 bases between the germline ends. This CDR3 spans 13 amino acids.

The rearrangement links TRBV9 to TRBJ2-1; 8 nucleotides match TRBD2. CDR1 and CDR2 (germline): SGDLS, YYNGEE. V lost 6 bases, J lost 5 bases, and 7 bases stayed unmatched. The CDR3 length is 14 residues. The CDR3 here is CASTRGGRNNEQFF. The CDR3 DNA reads as TGTGCCAGCACTCGGGGCGGGAGGAACAATGAGCAGTTCTTC.

Only one count was recorded for this clone. The chain joins TRBV4-1 to TRBJ2-1, with D perhaps assigned TRBD1 or TRBD2 (5 bases each). CDR1 is MGHRA, CDR2 YSYEKL, per germline. The CDR3 is 14 amino acids. The V end was cut by 0 bases, the J end by 2 bases, with 5 bases between. CDR3 nucleotide sequence: TGCGCCAGCAGCCAAGAGGGGGCCTACAATGAGCAGTTCTTC. Translating gives CASSQEGAYNEQFF.

The chain is built from TRBV4-3 and TRBJ2-1; tentatively, D is TRBD1 (5 bases). CDR1 and CDR2 from the germline V gene are LGHNA and YSLEER. This CDR3 comprises 15 residues. The V end lost 0 bases, the J end lost 4 bases, and 10 bases lay between the germline ends. Here the CDR3 DNA reads TGCGCCAGCAGCCAAGACCCTGACAGATACAATGAGCAGTTCTTC. The encoded protein is CASSQDPDRYNEQFF.

The chain joins TRBV7-9 to TRBJ2-2; D is perhaps TRBD1 or TRBD2 (6 bases each). V shed 7 bases and J shed 3 bases, with 15 bases lying between them. Germline CDR1 and CDR2: SEHNR and FQNEAQ (reference sequence). The CDR3 contains 15 residues. CDR3 in amino acids: CASTKGGSYTGELFF. Here the CDR3 DNA reads TGTGCCAGCACCAAAGGGGGGTCGTACACCGGGGAGCTGTTTTTT.